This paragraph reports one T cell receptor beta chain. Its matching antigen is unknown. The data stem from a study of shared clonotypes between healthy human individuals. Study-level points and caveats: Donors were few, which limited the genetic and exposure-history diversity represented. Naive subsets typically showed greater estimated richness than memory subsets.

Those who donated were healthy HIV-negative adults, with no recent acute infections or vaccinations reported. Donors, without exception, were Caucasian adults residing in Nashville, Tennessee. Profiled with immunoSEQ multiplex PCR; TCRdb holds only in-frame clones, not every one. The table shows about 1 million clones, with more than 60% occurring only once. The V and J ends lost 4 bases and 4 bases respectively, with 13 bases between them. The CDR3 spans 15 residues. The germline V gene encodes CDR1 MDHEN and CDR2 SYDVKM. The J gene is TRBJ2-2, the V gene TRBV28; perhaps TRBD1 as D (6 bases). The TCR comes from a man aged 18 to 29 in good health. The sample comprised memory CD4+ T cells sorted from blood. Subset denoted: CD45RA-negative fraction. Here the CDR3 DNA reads TGTGCCAGCAGTTCCACAGGGTCGGGCACCGGGGAGCTGTTTTTT. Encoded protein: CASSSTGSGTGELFF.